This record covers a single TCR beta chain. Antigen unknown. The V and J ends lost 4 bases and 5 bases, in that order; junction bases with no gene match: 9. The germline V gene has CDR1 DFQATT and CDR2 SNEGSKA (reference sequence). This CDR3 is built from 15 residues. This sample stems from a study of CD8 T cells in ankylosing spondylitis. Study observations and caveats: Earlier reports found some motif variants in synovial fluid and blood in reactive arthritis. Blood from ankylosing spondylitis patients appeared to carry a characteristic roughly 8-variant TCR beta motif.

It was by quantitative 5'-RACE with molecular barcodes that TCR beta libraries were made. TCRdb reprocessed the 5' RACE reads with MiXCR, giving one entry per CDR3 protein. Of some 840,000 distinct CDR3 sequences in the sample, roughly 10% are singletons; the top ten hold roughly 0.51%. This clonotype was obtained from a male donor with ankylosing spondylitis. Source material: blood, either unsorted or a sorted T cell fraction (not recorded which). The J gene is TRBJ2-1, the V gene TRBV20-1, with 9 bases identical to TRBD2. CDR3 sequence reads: CSATGGTSYNNEQFF. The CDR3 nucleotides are TGCAGTGCTACCGGCGGGACTAGCTATAACAATGAGCAGTTCTTC.